Described below is a single T cell receptor beta chain sequence and its context. Its antigen is as yet unknown. CDR1 KGHSH and CDR2 LQKENI come from the germline V gene. CDR3 length: 14 amino acids. Trimming cost V 5 bases and J 1 base, with 9 bases left between them. Data came from immunoSEQ multiplex PCR; TCRdb stores just in-frame clones and leaves some out. The sample consists of more than 40,000 clones, 85% to 90% of them appearing once. The data belong to a study of PD-1 blockade in classical Hodgkin lymphoma. Overall study findings and caveats: Baseline diversity resembling that of newly diagnosed patients was seen in complete responders. It was CD4+ TCR diversity, not CD8+, that rose significantly by C4D1. After ASCT, patients who started nivolumab under 1 year later were excluded.

Every patient had relapsed following autologous stem cell transplantation, and cohorts differed in brentuximab vedotin exposure. Sequences were derived from peripheral blood mononuclear cells (PBMCs), sampled at baseline. The chain uses TRBV18 and TRBJ1-5; a possible D gene is TRBD1 (6 bases). This sequence was found in a human donor with classical Hodgkin lymphoma. CDR3 residues: CASSGQPSNQPQHF. DNA of the CDR3: TGTGCCAGCTCAGGACAGCCAAGCAATCAGCCCCAGCATTTT. Complete variable domain (other parts from reference TRBV18 and TRBJ1-5): NAGVMQNPRHLVRRRGQEARLRCSPMKGHSHVYWYRQLPEEGLKFMVYLQKENIIDESGMPKERFSAEFPKEGPSILRIQQVVRGDSAAYFCASSGQPSNQPQHFGDGTRLSIL.